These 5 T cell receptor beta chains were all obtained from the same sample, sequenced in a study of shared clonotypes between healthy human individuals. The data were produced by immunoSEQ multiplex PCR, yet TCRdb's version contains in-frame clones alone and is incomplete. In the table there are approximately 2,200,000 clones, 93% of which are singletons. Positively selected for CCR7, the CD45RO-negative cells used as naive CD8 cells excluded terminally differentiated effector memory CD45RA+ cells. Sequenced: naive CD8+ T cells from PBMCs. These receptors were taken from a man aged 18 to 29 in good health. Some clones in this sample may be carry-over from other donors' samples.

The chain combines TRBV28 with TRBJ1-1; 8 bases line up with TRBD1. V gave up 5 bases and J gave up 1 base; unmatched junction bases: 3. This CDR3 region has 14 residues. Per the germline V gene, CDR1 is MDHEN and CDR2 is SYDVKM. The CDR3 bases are TGTGCCAGCAGTCCCGACAGGGGGAACACTGAAGCTTTCTTT. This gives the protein CASSPDRGNTEAFF.

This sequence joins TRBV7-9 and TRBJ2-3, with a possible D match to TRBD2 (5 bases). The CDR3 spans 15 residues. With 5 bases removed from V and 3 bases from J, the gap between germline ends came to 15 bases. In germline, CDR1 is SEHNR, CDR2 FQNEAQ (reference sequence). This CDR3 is CASSGPGTPTDTQYF. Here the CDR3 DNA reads TGTGCCAGCAGCGGGCCGGGAACCCCAACAGATACGCAGTATTTT.

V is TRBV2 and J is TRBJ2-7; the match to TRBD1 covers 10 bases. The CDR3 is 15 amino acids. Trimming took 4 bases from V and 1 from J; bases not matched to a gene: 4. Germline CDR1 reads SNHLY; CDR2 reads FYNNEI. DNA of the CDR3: TGTGCCAGCAGTGGGGGGACAGGGGTTTCCTACGAGCAGTACTTC. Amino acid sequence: CASSGGTGVSYEQYF. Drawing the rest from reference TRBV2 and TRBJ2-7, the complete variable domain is EPEVTQTPSHQVTQMGQEVILRCVPISNHLYFYWYRQILGQKVEFLVSFYNNEISEKSEIFDDQFSVERPDGSNFTLKIRSTKLEDSAMYFCASSGGTGVSYEQYFGPGTRLTVT.

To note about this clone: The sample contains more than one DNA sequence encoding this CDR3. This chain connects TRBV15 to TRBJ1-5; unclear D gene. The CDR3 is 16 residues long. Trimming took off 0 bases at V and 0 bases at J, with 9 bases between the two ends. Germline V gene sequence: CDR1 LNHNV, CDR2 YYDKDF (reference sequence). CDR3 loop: CATSRDRGSSNQPQHF. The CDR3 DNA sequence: TGTGCCACCAGCAGAGATCGAGGGTCTAGCAATCAGCCCCAGCATTTT.

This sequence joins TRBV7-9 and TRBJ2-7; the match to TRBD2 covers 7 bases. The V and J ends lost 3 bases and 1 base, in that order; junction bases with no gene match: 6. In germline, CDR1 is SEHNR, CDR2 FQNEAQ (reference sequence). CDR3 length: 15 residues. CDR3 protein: CASSFSGTISYEQYF. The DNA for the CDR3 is TGTGCCAGCAGCTTTTCCGGGACTATATCCTACGAGCAGTACTTC.